This T cell receptor (beta chain) emerged from a study of CD4 T cell repertoires in COVID-19. Study as a whole: CFSE-low cells expanded nine to ten days with IL-2, then restimulated with other coronavirus spikes. Study-wide results and caveats: Some SARS-CoV-2 clonotypes, between roughly 6 and 25%, recurred in SARS-CoV and/or HKU1 cultures.

Data came from immunoSEQ multiplex PCR; TCRdb stores just in-frame clones and leaves some out. The sample contains more than 65,000 clones, 83% of which appear only once. Donors had recovered from mild-to-severe COVID-19. The memory T cells were sequenced right after ex vivo isolation, without culture. As regards this clone: Its antigen is currently unknown.

CDR3 size: 15 residues. Germline CDR1 is LGHDT and CDR2 is YNNKEL (reference sequence). V lost 4 bases and J lost 4, with 13 bases in between. This rearrangement joins TRBV3-1 (or the pseudogene TRBV3-2) to TRBJ2-2; TRBD2 might be the D (6 bases). This TCR came from a human donor who had COVID-19. The specimen was CD4+ T cells from peripheral blood, collected after recovery from COVID-19. CDR3 protein: CASSPEGRITGELFF. CDR3 coding DNA: TGTGCCAGCAGCCCGGAGGGGCGGATCACCGGGGAGCTGTTTTTT.